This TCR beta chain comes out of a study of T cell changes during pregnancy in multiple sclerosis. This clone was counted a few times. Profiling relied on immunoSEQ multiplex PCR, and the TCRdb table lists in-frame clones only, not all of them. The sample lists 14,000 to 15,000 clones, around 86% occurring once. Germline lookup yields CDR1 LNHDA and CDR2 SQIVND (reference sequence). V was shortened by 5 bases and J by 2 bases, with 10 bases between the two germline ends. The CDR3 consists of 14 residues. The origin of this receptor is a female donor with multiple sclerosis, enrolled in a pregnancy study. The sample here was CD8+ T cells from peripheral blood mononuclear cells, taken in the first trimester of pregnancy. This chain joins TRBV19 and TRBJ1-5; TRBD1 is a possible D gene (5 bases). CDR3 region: CASSLRGGNQPQHF. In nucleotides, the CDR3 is TGTGCCAGTAGTCTCCGGGGGGGCAATCAGCCCCAGCATTTT.